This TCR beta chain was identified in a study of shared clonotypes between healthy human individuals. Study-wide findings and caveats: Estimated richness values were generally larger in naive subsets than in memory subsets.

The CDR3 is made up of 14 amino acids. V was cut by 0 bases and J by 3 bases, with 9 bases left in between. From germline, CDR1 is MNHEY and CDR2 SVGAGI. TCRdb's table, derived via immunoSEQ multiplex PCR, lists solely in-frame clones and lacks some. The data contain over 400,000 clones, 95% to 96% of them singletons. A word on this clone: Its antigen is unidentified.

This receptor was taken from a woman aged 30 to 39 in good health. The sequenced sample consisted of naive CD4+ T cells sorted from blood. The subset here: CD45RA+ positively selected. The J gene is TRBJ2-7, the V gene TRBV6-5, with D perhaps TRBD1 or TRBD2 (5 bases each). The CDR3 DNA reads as TGTGCCAGCAGTTACTCACGGGGCCACTACGAGCAGTACTTC. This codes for CASSYSRGHYEQYF.